This TCR beta chain was found in a study of T-cell memory formation after mild COVID-19 (dated by TCRdb to the early 2020s). For context, the study as a whole: TCR sequence clusters from the two donors were found to be largely donor specific. Two young, previously healthy adult volunteers made up the cohort, one male and one female. In a couple of donors, T-cell clones that expanded and contracted after mild COVID-19 were followed by sequencing TCRalpha and TCRbeta repertoires longitudinally.

The reads were generated on an Illumina NovaSeq 6000. TCRalpha and TCRbeta cDNA libraries were built by 5'RACE with constant-segment primers, adding sample barcodes and unique molecular identifiers. Trizol reagent was used to extract RNA from every sample. Library amplification was performed in two PCR steps, and a second sample barcode and Illumina TruSeq adapters were introduced in the second step. The libraries were sequenced on an Illumina NovaSeq using 2 x 150 bp paired-end reads. The original pipeline was this. The reads were demultiplexed and collapsed into UMI-guided consensus sequences using migec v1.2.7. Using mixcr v2.1.11, the UMI consensuses were aligned to TRA and TRB V and J templates and assembled into clonotypes. A clonotype was counted as expanded or contracted only when both edgeR and NoisET called the clonotype significant, with the noise models trained on biological replicates. For edgeR calls, the thresholds were a false discovery rate-adjusted p below 0.01 and a log2 fold-change of 1. As an exploratory analysis of dynamics, PCA with hierarchical clustering was applied to max-normalized trajectories of the 1000 most abundant clonotypes. Each responding clone was given a CD4 or CD8 phenotype based on the CD4+ and CD8+ repertoires, which had been sequenced separately. TCRdb reanalyzed the raw reads on its own, using fastp at Q25 for trimming and MiXCR for clone calling, and kept in-frame beta chains. Every distinct CDR3 protein forms one entry, paired with its most common genes and DNA. The V and J calls, along with clone size, are taken from TCRdb and not from the paper's own processing. The sample table contains around 62,000 distinct CDR3 sequences; only one count was recorded for 25% to 35% of them. Clones ranked in the top ten supply roughly 41% of the sample.

PBMCs were isolated by Ficoll-Paque density gradient centrifugation. What the study reported, not specific to this receptor: Contracting CD4+ clones turned up mainly in the CM and EM memory subsets, whereas EMRA was where CD8+ clones were enriched. Only two mild cases were covered by the study, and larger cohorts that include severe cases with pre-infection samples were considered necessary. Balanced CD4/CD8 phenotypes were observed for clones contracting from day 15 to 85, whereas a bias towards CD4+ was observed for a second wave of clones expanding from day 15 to 37. Some responding clones were found in pre-infection memory, which suggests that pre-existing cross-reactive memory T cells took part in the SARS-CoV-2 response. SARS-CoV-2 specificity of the second-wave clones peaking on day 37 was not confirmed.

This clonotype has a handful of counts. This receptor's antigen is unknown. No base-level quality is on record; no much larger clone is a single base apart. Taken from cysteine to phenylalanine, the CDR3 has 15 residues. This entry keeps only the CDR3 DNA: 45 bases, framed from base 1. Trimming removed 3 bases from V and 1 base from J, leaving 7 bases between the germline ends. CDR1 MNHNY and CDR2 SVGAGI are derived from the germline V gene (reference sequence). This clonotype originated in a young man who had mild COVID-19 (a few samples of this study predate the infection). The sample titles of this study are shuffled in the database, so cell type and time point are left out; the donor was told from shared clones. The rearranged chain carries TRBV6-6 and TRBJ2-6; the D gene is not confidently resolved. The sequenced sample was PBMCs or a T cell subset sorted from them (not recorded which). The nucleotide sequence is given as TGTGCCAGCAGTTATGACCCTTCTGGGGCCAACGTCCTGACTTTC. Its coded protein is CASSYDPSGANVLTF.